Listed below are T cell receptor beta chains from one sample, sequenced in a study of OX40 agonist ivuxolimab in advanced cancers. Produced via immunoSEQ multiplex PCR; TCRdb's table is partial and in-frame only. The data show around 84,000 clones, around nine tenths seen once. Sequenced here: CD4+ or CD8+ T cells sorted from blood, sampled in a trial of the OX40 agonist ivuxolimab. These receptors originate from an adult with an advanced solid tumor such as melanoma, head and neck, liver or kidney cancer. Both conserved end residues are part of each CDR3. The D gene is left open where the match is weak. Where a row states a size, it is once, few, many or the class of an expanded clone; other rows omit it.

D gene	V gene	clone size	J gene	CDR3 DNA	CDR3 protein
-	TRBV19	-	TRBJ1-1	TGTGCCAGTAGTATGGGGAGACGTGAAGCTTTCTTT	CASSMGRREAFF
-	TRBV20-1	-	TRBJ1-2	TGCAGTGCTAGCGCTAACTATGGCTACACCTTC	CSASANYGYTF
-	TRBV6-1	-	TRBJ1-2	TGTGCCAGCAACCCCGGGACAAACTATGGCTACACCTTC	CASNPGTNYGYTF
TRBD2	TRBV5-1	-	TRBJ2-7	TGCGCCAGCAGTTCAGGACTAGCGGGAGTCTACGAGCAGTACTTC	CASSSGLAGVYEQYF
TRBD1	TRBV27	-	TRBJ2-5	TGTGCCAGCAGTTTAGGGGCCACAGGGGGAAGGCAAGAGACCCAGTACTTC	CASSLGATGGRQETQYF
TRBD1	TRBV11-2	-	TRBJ1-2	TGTGCCAGCAGCTCCCGGCTACAGGGGTTGAACTATGGCTACACCTTC	CASSSRLQGLNYGYTF
TRBD1	TRBV5-1	-	TRBJ2-2	TGCGCCAGCAGCCGGTACACAGGGGGACTCGCGAACACCGGGGAGCTGTTTTTT	CASSRYTGGLANTGELFF
-	TRBV7-3	few	TRBJ1-2	TGTGCCAGCAGCTTAACCGGAGCTGATGGCTACACCTTC	CASSLTGADGYTF
TRBD1	TRBV29-1	-	TRBJ1-1	TGCAGCGTTTTTGGAGGTCGACAGGGGATGAACACTGAAGCTTTCTTT	CSVFGGRQGMNTEAFF
-	TRBV9	-	TRBJ1-3	TGTGCCAGCAGCGTAGGGGTGGGGCATGGGGCTGGAAACACCATATATTTT	CASSVGVGHGAGNTIYF
-	TRBV11-2	-	TRBJ2-7	TGTGCCAGCAGCTTAGGGTCTGGAGTCTACGAGCAGTACTTC	CASSLGSGVYEQYF
-	TRBV6-1	-	TRBJ2-7	TGTGCCAGCAGATACAGGGTTACCCGGTACGAGCAGTACTTC	CASRYRVTRYEQYF
-	TRBV5-8	-	TRBJ2-2	TGTGCCAGCAGCTTGACTCGAGGCCGCACCGGGGAGCTGTTTTTT	CASSLTRGRTGELFF
-	TRBV6-1	-	TRBJ2-7	TGTGCCAGCGATAACCTACTACACTCCTACGAGCAGTACTTC	CASDNLLHSYEQYF
-	TRBV18	-	TRBJ1-1	TGTGCCAGCTCACCAACAGGAATGAACACTGAAGCTTTCTTT	CASSPTGMNTEAFF
TRBD1	TRBV30	-	TRBJ2-5	TGTGCCTGTGACAGGGGGTTTCAGGAGACCCAGTACTTC	CACDRGFQETQYF
-	TRBV28	-	TRBJ2-7	TGTGCCAGCAGCTTTATGAGCCAGGAGCTAATGTACTTC	CASSFMSQELMYF
TRBD2	TRBV6-1	-	TRBJ2-1	TGTGCCAGCAGTGTGGGACTAGCGGGCCTCAATGAGCAGTTCTTC	CASSVGLAGLNEQFF
TRBD1	TRBV16	-	TRBJ1-2	TGTGCCAGCAGCCAAGACAGGGGGCTTGATGGCTACACCTTC	CASSQDRGLDGYTF
-	TRBV29-1	-	TRBJ2-2	TGCAGCGCCCTGGTTGGGCCGACCACCGGGGAGCTGTTTTTT	CSALVGPTTGELFF
TRBD1	TRBV6-5	-	TRBJ1-2	TGTGCCAGCAGTCCCCTGGACAGGGGTGGCTACACCTTC	CASSPLDRGGYTF
-	TRBV28	-	TRBJ2-7	TGTGCCAGCAGCGGAATGAAGCAGTACTTC	CASSGMKQYF
TRBD1	TRBV29-1	-	TRBJ1-6	TGCAGCGCTAAAGACAGGGTGGATTCACCCCTCCACTTT	CSAKDRVDSPLHF
-	TRBV11-2	-	TRBJ2-7	TGTGCCAGCAGCTTAGGGGTTGTAGGCCAGGGCTCCGAGCAGTACTTC	CASSLGVVGQGSEQYF
TRBD2	TRBV19	-	TRBJ2-5	TGTGCCAGTAGTAAGACTAGCGGGGTAGGGACCCAGTACTTC	CASSKTSGVGTQYF
TRBD1	TRBV6-5	-	TRBJ1-1	TGTGCCAGCAGTACATATGACAGGGGTAGGACTGAAGCTTTCTTT	CASSTYDRGRTEAFF
TRBD1	TRBV6-1	-	TRBJ1-1	TGTGCCAGCAGTCCGACAGGGGGTGAAGCTTTCTTT	CASSPTGGEAFF
-	TRBV14	-	TRBJ1-1	TGTGCCAGCAGCCAATACAGGGTGATGAACACTGAAGCTTTCTTT	CASSQYRVMNTEAFF
-	TRBV2	-	TRBJ1-5	TGTGCCAGCAGACGACAGGTCAATCAGCCCCAGCATTTT	CASRRQVNQPQHF
TRBD2	TRBV11-3	-	TRBJ2-1	TGTGCCAGCAGCCCCGGCGGGGGCAATGAGCAGTTCTTC	CASSPGGGNEQFF
-	TRBV7-2	once	TRBJ1-3	TGTGCCAGCAGCATAACCGCGGGGGCGAATGCTGGAAACACCATATATTTT	CASSITAGANAGNTIYF
TRBD1	TRBV2	few	TRBJ2-7	TGTGCCAGCAGTGTGGACAGGGGAGTCAACGAGCAGTACTTC	CASSVDRGVNEQYF
TRBD1	TRBV7-8	-	TRBJ2-5	TGTGCCAGCAGCCCGGACAGGGTGGGGGAGACCCAGTACTTC	CASSPDRVGETQYF
TRBD2	TRBV15	few	TRBJ2-5	TGTGCCACCAGCAGAGGGGCGGCGGGAGGGCAGGAGACCCAGTACTTC	CATSRGAAGGQETQYF
-	TRBV29-1	few	TRBJ1-1	TGCAGCGTTTTGACAGGTGGAAGGGCTGAAGCTTTCTTT	CSVLTGGRAEAFF
-	TRBV5-1	-	TRBJ1-2	TGCGCCAGCAGCTTGGAGGCAGGCTTGGGCTACACCTTC	CASSLEAGLGYTF
TRBD2	TRBV7-9	-	TRBJ2-5	TGTGCCAGCAGCCCTCCTCGGCTAGCGGGAGACCGAAGAGAGACCCAGTACTTC	CASSPPRLAGDRRETQYF
-	TRBV13	-	TRBJ2-3	TGTGCCAGCACGCTTAGGTCGGCTATACCCCGCACAGATACGCAGTATTTT	CASTLRSAIPRTDTQYF
-	TRBV19	few	TRBJ1-6	TGTGCCAGTAGTATAGGCGCAGAGAATTCACCCCTCCACTTT	CASSIGAENSPLHF
TRBD1	TRBV4-1	few	TRBJ1-1	TGCGCCAGCAGCCAGTTGACAGGGGGCACTGAAGCTTTCTTT	CASSQLTGGTEAFF
TRBD2	TRBV5-1	-	TRBJ2-1	TGCGCCAGCAGCTTGGCGCATCCGGGAGGGTCCTACAATGAGCAGTTCTTC	CASSLAHPGGSYNEQFF
-	TRBV29-1	-	TRBJ1-1	TGCAGCGTTGATAAAGACGGGCTGAACACTGAAGCTTTCTTT	CSVDKDGLNTEAFF
TRBD2	TRBV5-1	-	TRBJ2-3	TGCGCCAGCAGCCTAGCTAGCGGCTTCACAGATACGCAGTATTTT	CASSLASGFTDTQYF
-	TRBV7-2	-	TRBJ2-7	TGTGCCAGCAGCTTAGAGGTCTCCTACGAGCAGTACTTC	CASSLEVSYEQYF
-	TRBV15	-	TRBJ2-1	TGTGCCACCAGCAGAGGGCGGGACAGCCTTACTATGATGGAGTTCTTC	CATSRGRDSLTMMEFF
-	TRBV5-4	-	TRBJ2-2	TGTGCCAGCAGTCAAATGACAGAGAACACCGGGGAGCTGTTTTTT	CASSQMTENTGELFF
-	TRBV21-1	-	TRBJ1-3	TGTGCCAGCCAAACCGGTCAGAACTCTGGAAACACCATATATTTT	CASQTGQNSGNTIYF
TRBD2	TRBV29-1	-	TRBJ2-3	TGCAGCGAAAGGACTAGCGGGAGCTTCACGCAGTATTTT	CSERTSGSFTQYF
-	TRBV30	-	TRBJ2-1	TGTGCCTGGACGGTAGGGTATGAGCAGTTCTTC	CAWTVGYEQFF